The rows below give T cell receptor beta chains drawn from one sample of a study of monozygotic twins with inflammatory bowel disease. TCRdb reprocessed the 5' RACE reads; each CDR3 protein has one entry and no DNA is given. In total, the table holds a few hundred thousand distinct CDR3 sequences. Sequenced material: blood. The receptors shown here come from a human donor with ulcerative colitis or Crohn's disease, or a healthy co-twin of an affected twin (not recorded which). CDR3s include the opening cysteine and the closing phenylalanine or tryptophan.

TRBJ2-5	TRBV4-2	CASSSSPLAQETQYF
TRBJ2-5	TRBV7-9	CASSSGQGGLETQYF
TRBJ2-1	TRBV6-4	CASILLAGIYNEQFF
TRBJ2-3	TRBV7-9	CASWDRGTDTQYF
TRBJ2-2	TRBV5-1	CASTPLGVNTGELFF
TRBJ1-2	TRBV5-1	CASSNETVYGYTF
TRBJ2-7	TRBV4-2	CASSQGFGRAYEQYF
TRBJ2-2	TRBV2	CASSVEPGELFF
TRBJ1-2	TRBV7-3	CASSLGDPDEAGYTF
TRBJ2-1	TRBV23-1	CASSQTTRAPYNEQFF
TRBJ2-3	TRBV5-1	CASTRLSTDTQYF
TRBJ2-5	TRBV7-2	CASSPGDRASQETQYF
TRBJ2-1	TRBV7-2	CASSLGVGRVANEQFF
TRBJ2-1	TRBV11-2	CASRPTRAGNEQFF
TRBJ2-3	TRBV2	CASSEAWTPAPQYF
TRBJ2-3	TRBV27	CASSSVTDTQYF
TRBJ2-6	TRBV5-1	CASSFRLAGVLAGANVLTF
TRBJ2-3	TRBV7-9	CASSPDFPDTQYF
TRBJ2-2	TRBV4-3	CASSPRGPGGASWTGELFF
TRBJ1-6	TRBV18	CASSLSGASSPLHF
TRBJ2-7	TRBV18	CASSLGTEIGEQYF
TRBJ2-7	TRBV7-9	CASSPRDTSYEQYF
TRBJ2-1	TRBV27	CASSLSVLAGGVLSNEQFF
TRBJ2-1	TRBV7-2	CASRGDLRESDEQFF
TRBJ2-5	TRBV5-1	CASSLGTGVNGETQYF
TRBJ2-1	TRBV3-1	CASSQRPLGNNEQFF
TRBJ1-5	TRBV7-2	CASSTGFGNQPQHF
TRBJ2-1	TRBV14	CASSRGLVGNEQFF
TRBJ2-2	TRBV5-1	CASSLLSRVTGELFF
TRBJ2-2	TRBV7-2	CASSSPGTTTGELFF
TRBJ1-2	TRBV3-1	CASSQGIGNYGYTF
TRBJ2-5	TRBV23-1	CASRIWVVETQYF
TRBJ2-7	TRBV6-1	CASSPDRGPYEQYF
TRBJ1-2	TRBV19	CAIKRDFGYTF
TRBJ2-7	TRBV10-3	CAISARVGYEQYF
TRBJ2-4	TRBV20-1	CSALTQGLAKNIQYF
TRBJ2-1	TRBV10-3	CAISEGAVYNEQFF
TRBJ2-3	TRBV29-1	CSVEGQGAGDTQYF
TRBJ2-7	TRBV10-3	CAISEDRDHEQYF
TRBJ2-1	TRBV6-2/TRBV6-3	CASHFPHANEQFF
TRBJ1-2	TRBV6-5	CASSYSMGQNYGYTF
TRBJ1-4	TRBV6-1	CASSKGTGGNEKLFF
TRBJ2-7	TRBV5-1	CASSSGQSRYEQYF
TRBJ1-2	TRBV7-9	CASSLNPPGPHGYTF
TRBJ1-5	TRBV7-2	CASSTKFGQLNQPQHF
TRBJ1-2	TRBV10-3	CAISALLLGYGYTF
TRBJ1-5	TRBV29-1	CSVGGDNQPQHF
TRBJ2-7	TRBV27	CASSQDRGALEQYF
TRBJ2-4	TRBV27	CASSPTGLAKNIQYF
TRBJ1-1	TRBV14	CASSQAYTEAFF
TRBJ2-5	TRBV5-1	CASSPGTGDTWYQETQYF
TRBJ2-3	TRBV7-2	CASSSMGLAATDTQYF
TRBJ1-6	TRBV6-1	CASTQGTGIGSPLHF